The T cell receptor beta chain described here comes from a study of T cell repertoires in cytomegalovirus infection. At the level of the study: Researchers turned to recently identified HLA-C-restricted CMV epitopes as well as well-studied HLA-B-restricted ones. Both a matching HLA type and CMV infection were indicated by public TCR beta signatures. Study-wide results and limits: Within the response measured ex vivo, HLA-C-restricted CMV-specific TCR beta clonotypes were dominant. Identification of carriers of CMV plus the relevant HLA was performed using cumulative public TCR beta family frequency.

As regards this clonotype: Its antigen is not known.

Per germline, CDR1 MNHNY and CDR2 SVGAGI (reference sequence). The V segment lost 7 bases and the J segment 0 bases; nucleotides outside the gene matches: 1. The CDR3 is made up of 13 amino acids. TCRdb recomputed calls from the reads with MiXCR, one row per CDR3 protein. The sample has approximately 280,000 distinct CDR3 sequences; 22% are singletons. This sequence originates from a human donor in good health (CMV status not recorded). Some clones in this sample may be carry-over from other donors' samples. Here the sequenced sample was cultured PBMCs, taken from culture after CMV antigen stimulation. The chain employs TRBV6-6 and TRBJ2-7; 9 bases map to TRBD2. CDR3 sequence reads: CASISGSSYEQYF. DNA of the CDR3: TGTGCCAGCATTAGCGGGAGCTCCTACGAGCAGTACTTC.